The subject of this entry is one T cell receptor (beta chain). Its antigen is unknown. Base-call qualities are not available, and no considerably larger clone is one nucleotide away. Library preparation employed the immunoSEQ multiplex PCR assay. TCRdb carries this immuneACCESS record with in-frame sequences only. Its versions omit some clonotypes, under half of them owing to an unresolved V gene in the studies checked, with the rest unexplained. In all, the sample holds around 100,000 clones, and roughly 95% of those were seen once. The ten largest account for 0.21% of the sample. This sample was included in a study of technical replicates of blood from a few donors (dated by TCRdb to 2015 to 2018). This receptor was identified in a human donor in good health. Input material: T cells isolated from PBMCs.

CDR3 region: CAWSASYNEQFF. The nucleotide sequence is given as TGTGCCTGGAGTGCCAGTTACAATGAGCAGTTCTTC. The chain is made from TRBV30 and TRBJ2-1, with the D gene too uncertain to name. V drops 1 base and J drops 4 bases, leaving 5 bases in between. The germline V gene (reference sequence) sets CDR1 to GTSNPN and CDR2 to SVGIG. Including cysteine and phenylalanine, the CDR3 has 12 amino acids. Only the CDR3 DNA stays, 36 bases, in frame from base 1.